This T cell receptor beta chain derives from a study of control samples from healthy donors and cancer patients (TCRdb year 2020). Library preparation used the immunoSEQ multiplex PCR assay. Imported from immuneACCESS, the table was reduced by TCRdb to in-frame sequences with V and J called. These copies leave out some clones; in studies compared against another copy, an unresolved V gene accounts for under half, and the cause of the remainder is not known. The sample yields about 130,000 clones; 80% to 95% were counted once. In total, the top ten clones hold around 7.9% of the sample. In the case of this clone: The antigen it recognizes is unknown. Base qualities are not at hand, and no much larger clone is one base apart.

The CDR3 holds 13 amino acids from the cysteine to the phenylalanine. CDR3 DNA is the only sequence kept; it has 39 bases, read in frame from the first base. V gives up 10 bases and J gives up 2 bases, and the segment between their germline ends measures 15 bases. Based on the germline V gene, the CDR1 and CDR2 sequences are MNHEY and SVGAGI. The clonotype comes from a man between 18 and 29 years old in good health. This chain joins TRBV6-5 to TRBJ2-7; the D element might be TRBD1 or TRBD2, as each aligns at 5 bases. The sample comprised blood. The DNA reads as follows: TGTGCCACCACGTGGGACGGACCCTACGAGCAGTACTTC. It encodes CATTWDGPYEQYF.